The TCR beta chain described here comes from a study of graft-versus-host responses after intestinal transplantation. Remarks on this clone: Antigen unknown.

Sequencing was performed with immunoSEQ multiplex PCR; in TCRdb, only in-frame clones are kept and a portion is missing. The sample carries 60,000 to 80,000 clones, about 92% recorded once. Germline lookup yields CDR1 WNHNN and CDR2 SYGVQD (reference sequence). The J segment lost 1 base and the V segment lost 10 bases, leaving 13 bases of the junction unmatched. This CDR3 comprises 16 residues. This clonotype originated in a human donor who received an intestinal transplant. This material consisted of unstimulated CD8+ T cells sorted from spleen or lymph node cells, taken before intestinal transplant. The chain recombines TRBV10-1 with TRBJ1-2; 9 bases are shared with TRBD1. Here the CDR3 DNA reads TGCGCCATACAAAAAAGGACAGGGGAAGTTAACTATGGCTACACCTTC. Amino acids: CAIQKRTGEVNYGYTF.